This T cell receptor beta chain was captured by sequencing in a study of a mutant IDH1 vaccine in newly diagnosed glioma. Study background: Males made up about 60% and females roughly 40% of treated patients, whose mean age was approximately 43 years.

Turning to this clone: The antigen remains unidentified.

The time point: week 23, last vaccination. The investigators gave 300 ug of mutant IDH1 20-mer peptide in each vaccine dose, together with topical imiquimod. Study observations and caveats: Changes in the top peripheral T cell clonotypes seemingly had no bearing on pseudoprogression.

Clones were sequenced by immunoSEQ multiplex PCR, and TCRdb holds only the in-frame ones, with some missing. The sample has tens of thousands of clones, more than 75% seen once; the top ten hold over 10%. This specimen was PBMCs, taken from a glioma patient whose treatment included an IDH1 peptide vaccine. The clonotype was recovered from a young man with glioma.

CDR3 DNA sequence: TGTGCCAGCAGTGAACCAGGGTCTGTGGGCTACTACGAGCAGTACTTC. It is translated as CASSEPGSVGYYEQYF. The chain couples TRBV6-1 to TRBJ2-7, with D perhaps matching TRBD1 (5 bases). The V gene lost 2 bases and the J gene lost 3 bases, with 17 bases spanning the gap. The CDR3 has 16 amino acids. CDR1 is MNHNS, CDR2 SASEGT, per germline.